This entry lists 4 T cell receptor beta chains sequenced from one sample in a study of cytomegalovirus exposure and HLA in healthy donors (dated by TCRdb to the late 2010s). Library preparation used the immunoSEQ multiplex PCR assay. For the multiplex PCR, a mixture combining 60 forward primers for TCR Vbeta segments and 13 reverse primers for TCR Jbeta segments was used. In TCRdb, the immuneACCESS table is reduced to in-frame sequences with V and J assigned. These tables do not hold every clone; where another copy was compared, an unresolved V gene accounts for under half, and the others remain unexplained. The sample data list around 130,000 clones, and 78% of these were observed just once. The biggest ten clones account for around 1.5% of the sample. Sequencing input: PBMCs. The receptors originated from a woman aged 18-29 years in good health and CMV-seronegative.

The CDR3: CASSLGTAYGYTF. The CDR3 nucleotides read TGTGCCAGTAGTCTTGGGACAGCCTATGGCTACACCTTC. The rearrangement links TRBV19 to TRBJ1-2; 7 bases are a match to TRBD1. CDR1 and CDR2 from the germline V gene are LNHDA and SQIVND (reference sequence). J lost 4 bases, V lost 5 bases, and 4 bases had no gene match. The CDR3 has 13 residues.

The chain employs TRBV5-6 and TRBJ1-4; D gene uncertain. The CDR3 consists of 16 residues. Per the germline V gene, CDR1 is SGHDT and CDR2 is YYEEEE. The germline V and J ends were trimmed by 2 bases and 5 bases, with 16 bases remaining between them. The chain's CDR3 is CASSFLSGWGNEKLFF. As DNA, the CDR3 is TGTGCCAGCAGCTTCTTGTCGGGGTGGGGAAATGAAAAACTGTTTTTT.

This clone was seen a few times. This chain joins TRBV19 and TRBJ1-4; TRBD1 might be the D (6 bases). The ends were cut back, 0 bases at V and 4 bases at J, with 9 bases in the middle. Germline CDR1 reads LNHDA; CDR2 reads SQIVND (reference sequence). CDR3 length: 15 residues. CDR3 residues: CASSIEDRHNEKLFF. CDR3 nucleotides: TGTGCCAGTAGTATAGAGGACAGACATAATGAAAAACTGTTTTTT.

The rearrangement joins TRBV5-6 to TRBJ2-7; D is perhaps TRBD1 (6 bases). This CDR3 contains 16 residues. The V end lost 5 bases, the J end lost 5 bases, and 23 bases lay between the germline ends. CDR1 is SGHDT, CDR2 YYEEEE, per germline. CDR3 nucleotides: TGTGCCAGCAGACAAGAAATAGGGGGAGTTATAAACGAGCAGTACTTC. It translates to CASRQEIGGVINEQYF.